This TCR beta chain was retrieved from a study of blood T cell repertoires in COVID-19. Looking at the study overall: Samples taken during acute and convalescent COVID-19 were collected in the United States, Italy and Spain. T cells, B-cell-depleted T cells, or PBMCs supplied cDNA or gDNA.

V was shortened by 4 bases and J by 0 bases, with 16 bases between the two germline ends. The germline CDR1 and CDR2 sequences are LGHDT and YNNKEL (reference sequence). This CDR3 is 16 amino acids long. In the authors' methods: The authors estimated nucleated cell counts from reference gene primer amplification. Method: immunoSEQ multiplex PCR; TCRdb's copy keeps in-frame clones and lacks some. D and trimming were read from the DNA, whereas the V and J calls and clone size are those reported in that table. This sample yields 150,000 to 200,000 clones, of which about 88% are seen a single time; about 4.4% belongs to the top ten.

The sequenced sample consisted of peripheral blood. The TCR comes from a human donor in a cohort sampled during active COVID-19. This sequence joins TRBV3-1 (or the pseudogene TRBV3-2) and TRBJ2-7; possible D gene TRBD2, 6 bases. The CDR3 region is CASSPTTGLSSYEQYF. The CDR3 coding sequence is TGTGCCAGCAGCCCAACAACGGGACTGAGCTCCTACGAGCAGTACTTC.